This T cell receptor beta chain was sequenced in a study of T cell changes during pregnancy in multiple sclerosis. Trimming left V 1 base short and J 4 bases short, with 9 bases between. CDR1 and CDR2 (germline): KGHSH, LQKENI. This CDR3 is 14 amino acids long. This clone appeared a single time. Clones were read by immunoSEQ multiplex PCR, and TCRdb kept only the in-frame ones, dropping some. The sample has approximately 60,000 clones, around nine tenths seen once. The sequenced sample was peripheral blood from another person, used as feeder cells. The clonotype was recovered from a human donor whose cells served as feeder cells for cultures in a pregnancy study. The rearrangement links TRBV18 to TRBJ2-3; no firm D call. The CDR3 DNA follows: TGTGCCAGCTCACCACTAGCCCCTCCAGATACGCAGTATTTT. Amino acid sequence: CASSPLAPPDTQYF.